These T cell receptor beta chains were read from a single sample in a study of blood T cell repertoires in COVID-19. Repertoires were generated with immunoSEQ multiplex PCR, while TCRdb's copy carries only in-frame clones and drops some. The sample contains under 400,000 clones, about nine tenths of which appear only once. Sample: PBMCs or T cells enriched from blood (not recorded which). The source of these receptors is a woman aged 25 to 39 who had been exposed to COVID-19. Both conserved end residues are trimmed from each CDR3. The order of the fields is J gene, V gene, CDR3 protein.

TRBJ1-5 | TRBV6-1 | ASSEPDRSGLQPQH
TRBJ2-5 | TRBV7-3 | ASSATGTGGRETQY
TRBJ1-6 | TRBV25-1 | ASSERQSVDSPLH
TRBJ2-7 | TRBV15 | ATSRDIGRGGTYEQY
TRBJ1-1 | TRBV3-1/TRBV3-2 | ASSHGYSEAF
TRBJ1-5 | TRBV28 | ASSSSLGLLGNQPQH
TRBJ1-3 | TRBV28 | ASSLPPGSGNTIY
TRBJ2-1 | TRBV19 | ASSARTGSSYNEQF
TRBJ2-1 | TRBV10-3 | AISGTNNEQF
TRBJ2-2 | TRBV7-3 | ASSRTQGSELF
TRBJ1-1 | TRBV20-1 | SASRGTEAF
TRBJ1-1 | TRBV19 | ASSIAAGGEAF
TRBJ1-3 | TRBV29-1 | SVEVAGQGNTIY
TRBJ2-7 | TRBV19 | ASSAPPGQGSYEQY
TRBJ2-7 | TRBV6-5 | ASSYSADPYEQY
TRBJ1-2 | TRBV11-2 | ASSPTHTERGYGYT
TRBJ2-7 | TRBV6-5 | ASSYSPSREYEQY
TRBJ2-7 | TRBV2 | ASSEPSGSTYEQY
TRBJ2-7 | TRBV7-9 | ASSIDRATYEQY
TRBJ1-5 | TRBV6-5 | ASKDTHNQPQH
TRBJ1-1 | TRBV5-1 | ASSFRGMYTEAF
TRBJ2-3 | TRBV14 | ASSQRGGLAGADTQY
TRBJ1-4 | TRBV13 | ASSLLQGAEKLF
TRBJ2-1 | TRBV24-1 | ATSDFLAGAEQF
TRBJ2-1 | TRBV18 | ASSPLGLAGGNEQF
TRBJ1-5 | TRBV21-1 | ASEPGHGSNQPQH
TRBJ1-6 | TRBV5-1 | ASSSTAVESPLH
TRBJ2-7 | TRBV6-5 | LAGYSYEQY
TRBJ2-7 | TRBV2 | ASRAPGEQY
TRBJ2-1 | TRBV11-2 | ASSFSLAVYNEQF
TRBJ2-5 | TRBV7-3 | ASSLRAGGPLQETQY
TRBJ2-7 | TRBV27 | ASSEFSGITYEQY
TRBJ2-5 | TRBV18 | ASSPPRTGQETQY
TRBJ1-5 | TRBV9 | ASSVGATGDQPQH
TRBJ1-1 | TRBV29-1 | AGSMNTEAF
TRBJ1-5 | TRBV5-1 | ASSLIAGSNQPQH
TRBJ2-1 | TRBV28 | ASSRWQAAMSSYNEQF
TRBJ2-7 | TRBV28 | ASSFGSGGSYEQY
TRBJ2-7 | TRBV25-1 | ASSGQDYPPYEQY
TRBJ1-2 | TRBV28 | ASSPRQGVNYGYT
TRBJ2-7 | TRBV29-1 | SVVGTGGHREQY
TRBJ2-1 | TRBV7-2 | ASSLGGPGNEQF
TRBJ1-6 | TRBV5-1 | ASSLRTGYNSPLH
TRBJ1-1 | TRBV6-4 | ASSDSFGVNTEAF
TRBJ1-1 | TRBV28 | ASSFFPSQGNTEAF
TRBJ1-1 | TRBV2 | ASSPTTVVEAF
TRBJ1-5 | TRBV2 | ASEGGYSEQPQH
TRBJ1-1 | TRBV29-1 | SVSQTGMNTEAF
TRBJ1-2 | TRBV15 | ATSRNRDTYNYGYT
TRBJ2-1 | TRBV3-1/TRBV3-2 | ASSQSAWGGQSSYNEQF